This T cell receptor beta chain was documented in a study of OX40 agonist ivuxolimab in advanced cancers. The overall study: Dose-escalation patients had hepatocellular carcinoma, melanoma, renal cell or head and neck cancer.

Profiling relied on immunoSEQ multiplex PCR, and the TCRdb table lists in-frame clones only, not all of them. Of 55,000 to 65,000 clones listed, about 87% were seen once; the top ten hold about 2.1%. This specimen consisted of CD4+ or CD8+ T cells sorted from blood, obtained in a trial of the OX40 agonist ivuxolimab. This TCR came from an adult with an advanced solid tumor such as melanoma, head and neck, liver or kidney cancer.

The DNA of the CDR3 is TGTGCCAGCGACGAGACCCGTGGGCGCGAAAAACTGTTTTTT. Protein sequence: CASDETRGREKLFF. The chain links TRBV6-1 to TRBJ1-4; D is unclear. The germline V gene encodes CDR1 MNHNS and CDR2 SASEGT. This CDR3 is built from 14 residues. V gave up 8 bases and J gave up 8 bases, with 18 bases separating them.